These T cell receptor beta chains were read from a single sample in a study of blood T cell repertoires in COVID-19. TCRdb keeps only in-frame clones here, not all; method: immunoSEQ multiplex PCR. The table lists 270,000 or so clones, over 80% of them singletons. Sample: PBMCs or T cells enriched from blood (not recorded which). These receptors were collected from a woman between 25 and 40 years old with acute COVID-19. Both conserved end residues are part of each CDR3. Fields, in order: J gene, V gene, CDR3 protein.

TRBJ2-1	TRBV28	CASGREGVNNEQFF
TRBJ2-5	TRBV30	CAWKTSGIQETQYF
TRBJ2-5	TRBV7-9	CASSSSSAQETQYF
TRBJ1-6	TRBV10-3	CAINPTGKDSPLHF
TRBJ2-1	TRBV19	CASSLGGGSYNEQFF
TRBJ2-3	TRBV19	CASSIQGSTDTQYF
TRBJ1-2	TRBV29-1	CSVEDEISYTF
TRBJ1-4	TRBV19	CASSILGGNEKLFF
TRBJ1-5	TRBV27	CASSRLNSNQPQHF
TRBJ2-1	TRBV19	CASSITGTSVIEQFF
TRBJ1-3	TRBV6-5	CASSYSGQGGNTIYF
TRBJ1-3	TRBV3-1/TRBV3-2	CASSYLTGSSSGNTIYF
TRBJ2-7	TRBV6-5	CASSYETSYEQYF
TRBJ2-7	TRBV6-5	CASRKQGLSSYEQYF
TRBJ1-5	TRBV28	CASSIPGLIMPQHF
TRBJ2-7	TRBV3-1/TRBV3-2	CASSQDGPGEQYF
TRBJ2-2	TRBV27	CASSLKWGRGAGELFF
TRBJ1-5	TRBV6-5	CASSYGQGGQPQHF
TRBJ1-4	TRBV18	CASSPPVGEANEKLFF
TRBJ1-4	TRBV25-1	CASRPHVPGVSDNEKLFF
TRBJ2-1	TRBV29-1	CSARKGKGSNEQFF
TRBJ1-5	TRBV3-1/TRBV3-2	CATGTGFSQPQHF
TRBJ2-7	TRBV6-5	CASSYDTGLNSYEQYF
TRBJ2-3	TRBV3-1/TRBV3-2	CASSQGARMDFSTDTQYF
TRBJ1-1	TRBV6-4	CASSPGTENTEAFF
TRBJ2-1	TRBV24-1	CATRLAGGSEQFF
TRBJ2-3	TRBV27	CASSFLFAQETTDTQYF
TRBJ2-7	TRBV27	CASSAQVSYEQYF
TRBJ1-1	TRBV7-9	CASSLVEGQGAAFF
TRBJ2-2	TRBV5-1	CASSKGTIEQGSNTGELFF
TRBJ2-1	TRBV20-1	CSASWGLGAISEQFF
TRBJ2-3	TRBV27	CASSLSGGRTDTQYF
TRBJ1-4	TRBV6-5	CASSTRDSRAVF
TRBJ1-1	TRBV28	CASVTNDGRNTEAFF
TRBJ1-2	TRBV28	CASSLNRRGQGGYTF
TRBJ2-7	TRBV6-2/TRBV6-3	CASSYGQTYEQYF
TRBJ2-1	TRBV19	CASSIETGTSGDNEQFF
TRBJ2-7	TRBV3-1/TRBV3-2	CASSQDRSGFVGYEQYF
TRBJ2-1	TRBV4-1	CASSRSGAMSSYNEQFF
TRBJ1-6	TRBV3-1/TRBV3-2	CASSRGQGNSPLHF
TRBJ2-7	TRBV29-1	CSVSGASSSYEQYF
TRBJ2-7	TRBV10-3	CAISVQGPEQYF
TRBJ1-5	TRBV28	CASRRFGVAGGSNQPQHF
TRBJ2-3	TRBV30	CAWNRDRVTDTQYF
TRBJ1-1	TRBV19	CASSIKTGGLWTEAFF